These 10 T cell receptor beta chains were all obtained from the same sample, sequenced in a study of read filtering for tumor transcriptome and immune sequencing. From 300 to 450 ng of RNA, a library with molecular barcoded alpha/delta and beta/gamma adaptors was made. Each CDR3 protein is one row after TCRdb ran MiXCR on the reads. Among around 140,000 distinct CDR3 sequences listed, approximately 13% were seen once. The sequencing sample was made of a population of CD138-negative cells sorted from bone marrow. These receptors all come from a donor aged 40 or over with multiple myeloma.

In this sample, this clonotype turned up many times. The chain recombines TRBV7-8 with TRBJ2-1; 9 positions match TRBD2. Trimming at V came to 4 bases and at J to 8 bases, leaving 6 bases not matched to a gene. Looked up from germline, CDR1 is SGHVS and CDR2 is FQNEAQ. This CDR3 spans 14 amino acids. The CDR3 is CASSSPLAGHEQFF. The CDR3 DNA sequence: TGTGCCAGCAGCTCCCCGCTAGCGGGACATGAGCAGTTCTTC.

This clonotype appeared many times. This chain joins TRBV24-1 and TRBJ2-3, with D hard to call. Germline V gives CDR1 KGHDR, CDR2 SFDVKD. The CDR3 contains 14 residues. V was clipped by 6 bases and J by 3 bases, with 12 bases between them. CDR3 nucleotide sequence: TGTGCCACCAGTAGAAGGGCTGCTACAGATACGCAGTATTTT. Its translation: CATSRRAATDTQYF.

This chain uses TRBV7-3 with TRBJ2-6, with D perhaps matching TRBD2 (5 bases). This CDR3 comprises 15 residues. The germline V and J ends were trimmed by 5 bases and 2 bases, with 10 bases remaining between them. Germline V gene data show CDR1 as SGHTA and CDR2 as FQGTGA. The CDR3: CASSPLGAGANVLTF. CDR3 nucleotides: TGTGCCAGCAGCCCGCTCGGGGCTGGGGCCAACGTCCTGACTTTC. Full variable domain (remainder filled in from reference TRBV7-3 and TRBJ2-6): GAGVSQTPSNKVTEKGKYVELRCDPISGHTALYWYRQSLGQGPEFLIYFQGTGAADDSGLPNDRFFAVRPEGSVSTLKIQRTERGDSAVYLCASSPLGAGANVLTFGAGSRLTVL.

This clonotype has only a few counts. The rearrangement joins TRBV10-3 to TRBJ2-7; the D gene is possibly TRBD1 (6 bases). This CDR3 has 15 residues. Germline V CDR1 and CDR2: ENHRY, SYGVKD. V was cut by 7 bases and J by 9 bases, with 25 bases left in between. CDR3 DNA: TGTGCCATCACCCAGACAGGAGATACCCAATCGGGGCAGTACTTC. This translates into CAITQTGDTQSGQYF.

The sample holds a few counts of this clonotype. A much larger clone differs by one base, so this may be a read error. The chain uses TRBV5-5 and TRBJ2-7; 8 bases map to TRBD1. Germline CDR1 SGHKS, CDR2 YYEKEE (reference sequence). This CDR3 has 14 amino acids. The CDR3 DNA reads TGTGCCAGCGGCTTAGCGACAGGGGAGTACGAGCAGTACTTC. It codes for CASGLATGEYEQYF.

There are many counts of this clonotype. The chain carries TRBV20-1 and TRBJ1-1; D gene uncertain. The CDR3 spans 13 residues. V lost 3 bases and J lost 0, with 8 bases in between. In germline, CDR1 is DFQATT, CDR2 SNEGSKA (reference sequence). The CDR3 nucleotides read TGCAGTGCTAGCGACGAGATGAACACTGAAGCTTTCTTT. Amino acids: CSASDEMNTEAFF.

In its sample, this clonotype was seen many times. The rearrangement links TRBV13 to TRBJ2-7, with 8 nucleotides matching TRBD2. This CDR3 spans 16 amino acids. Germline CDR1 reads PRHDT; CDR2 reads FYEKMQ (reference sequence). After removal of 4 bases from V and 0 bases from J, the junction contained 8 bases not matched to a gene. CDR3 residues: CASSSLRTSSSYEQYF. The CDR3 region has the DNA TGTGCCAGCAGCTCTCTTCGGACTAGCAGCTCCTACGAGCAGTACTTC.

This clonotype was recorded at least ten times. The chain links TRBV29-1 to TRBJ1-1; 7 bases fit TRBD1. Trimming took 7 bases from V and 4 from J; bases not matched to a gene: 12. Germline CDR1 is SQVTM and CDR2 is ANQGSEA. CDR3 length: 14 amino acids. The CDR3 loop is CSAPSGTVGTEAFF. The DNA for the CDR3 is TGCAGCGCTCCTTCCGGGACAGTGGGCACTGAAGCTTTCTTT.

This clonotype occurred many times. This sequence joins TRBV7-9 and TRBJ2-3; D gene uncertain. The V end was cut by 0 bases, the J end by 0 bases, with 4 bases between. Per germline, CDR1 SEHNR and CDR2 FQNEAQ (reference sequence). This CDR3 is 14 amino acids long. The chain's CDR3 is CASSLAESTDTQYF. As DNA, the CDR3 is TGTGCCAGCAGCTTAGCGGAAAGCACAGATACGCAGTATTTT.

V and J are TRBV12-5 and TRBJ1-5, with 7 bases matching TRBD1. Germline V lookup: CDR1 LGHNT, CDR2 FRNRAP. The CDR3 extends over 15 amino acids. The V and J ends lost 1 base and 6 bases, in that order; junction bases with no gene match: 6. In DNA form, the CDR3 reads TGTGCTAGTGGTTTGGGAGACAGGGTCGGTCAGCCCCAGCATTTT. This translates into CASGLGDRVGQPQHF.